This T cell receptor (beta chain) was recovered during a study of T cells after yellow fever vaccination. The study's findings and limits: Though weaker, the secondary response peaked faster, on day 5 versus 15. A large majority of primary-vaccination clones showed up again after the booster (approximately 96% CD4, around 90% CD8).

A word on this clonotype: Antigen specificity is unknown.

TCRdb recomputed calls from the 5' RACE reads with MiXCR, one row per CDR3 protein. The data hold about 550,000 distinct CDR3 sequences, with 15% to 20% observed a single time. Germline trimming cut 5 bases from V and 3 bases from J; bases unmatched to any gene: 4. The germline V gene encodes CDR1 DFQATT and CDR2 SNEGSKA (reference sequence). CDR3 size: 14 residues. This sequence was found in a man aged 30 to 39 who received the YFV17D yellow fever vaccine. This chain connects TRBV20-1 to TRBJ2-7, with 13 bases matching TRBD2. The sequencing used PBMCs, collected 15 days after the yellow fever booster vaccination. The CDR3 reads CSAPWTSGSYEQYF. In DNA form, the CDR3 reads TGCAGTGCTCCTTGGACTAGCGGGAGCTACGAGCAGTACTTC.